This T cell receptor (beta chain) comes out of a study of T cell responses to AZD1222 COVID-19 vaccine. Profiling relied on immunoSEQ multiplex PCR, and the TCRdb table lists in-frame clones only, not all of them. The sample has more than 120,000 clones, 90% seen once. This CDR3 has 15 residues. From germline, CDR1 is SGHNT and CDR2 YENEEA. The ends lost 5 bases at V and 7 bases at J; junction bases unmatched: 6. This clone was found once. The source material was peripheral blood, sampled 28 days after the second AZD1222 dose. The gene calls are TRBV11-3 and TRBJ2-1, with 12 bases identical to TRBD2. This receptor was taken from an adult who received the AZD1222 COVID-19 vaccine. DNA of the CDR3: TGTGCCAGCAGCGCGACTAGCGGGGGCTCGAATGAGCAGTTCTTC. Its protein is CASSATSGGSNEQFF. Together with reference TRBV11-3 and TRBJ2-1, the CDR3 gives the full variable domain: EAGVVQSPRYKIIEKKQPVAFWCNPISGHNTLYWYLQNLGQGPELLIRYENEEAVDDSQLPKDRFSAERLKGVDSTLKIQPAELGDSAVYLCASSATSGGSNEQFFGPGTRLTVL.